Following are 12 T cell receptor beta chains from one sample sequenced in a study of T cells after yellow fever vaccination. One entry per CDR3 protein, called by TCRdb with MiXCR from the 5' RACE reads. The sample includes hundreds of thousands of distinct CDR3 sequences, roughly 21% seen only once; the top ten take approximately 15%. The sample here was PBMCs, taken 15 days after the yellow fever booster vaccination. The source is a man aged 30-40 years who received the YFV17D yellow fever vaccine.

The rearrangement uses TRBV5-5 and TRBJ2-1, with 7 bases aligning to TRBD1. Germline lookup yields CDR1 SGHKS and CDR2 YYEKEE (reference sequence). The CDR3 length is 17 residues. V gave up 3 bases and J gave up 0 bases; unmatched junction bases: 9. The CDR3 region has the DNA TGTGCCAGCAGCTCGGGGCCGACAGGGAGCTCCTACAATGAGCAGTTCTTC. This sequence encodes CASSSGPTGSSYNEQFF.

This clonotype was counted between two and nine times. V usage is TRBV29-1 and J usage is TRBJ2-7; 9 bases are shared with TRBD2. V was pared by 5 bases and J by 6 bases, with 8 bases of the junction left unmatched. CDR1 is SQVTM, CDR2 ANQGSEA, per germline. The CDR3 has 13 amino acids. CDR3 nucleotides: TGCAGCGTTTGGATAGCGGGAGATAGCGAGCAGTACTTC. This gives the protein CSVWIAGDSEQYF.

This clonotype has only a few counts. This chain joins TRBV29-1 and TRBJ2-4; weak D call: TRBD2 (5 bases). CDR1 is SQVTM and CDR2 is ANQGSEA in the germline V gene. The CDR3 consists of 13 residues. Trimming took off 7 bases at V and 6 bases at J, with 16 bases between the two ends. The CDR3 region is CSAIQDWGNIQYF. CDR3 bases: TGCAGCGCGATCCAGGACTGGGGAAACATTCAGTACTTC.

This clonotype has a handful of counts. The chain carries TRBV28 and TRBJ1-2, with a tentative D call TRBD1 (5 bases). This CDR3 has 13 amino acids. Germline lookup yields CDR1 MDHEN and CDR2 SYDVKM. V was shortened by 10 bases and J by 4 bases, with 16 bases between the two germline ends. Here the CDR3 reads CAIQHRGGYGYTF. CDR3 in DNA: TGTGCCATACAGCATCGGGGCGGCTATGGCTACACCTTC.

The CDR3: CSVHDSRRYNEQFF. The CDR3, as DNA: TGCAGCGTCCACGACAGCCGAAGGTACAATGAGCAGTTCTTC. The rearrangement links TRBV29-1 to TRBJ2-1, with D tentatively TRBD1 (5 bases). Germline CDR1 SQVTM, CDR2 ANQGSEA. The V end was cut by 6 bases, the J end by 4 bases, with 16 bases between. CDR3 size: 14 residues.

This sequence joins TRBV28 and TRBJ1-3; no definite D call. This CDR3 contains 15 residues. Germline lookup yields CDR1 MDHEN and CDR2 SYDVKM. The V end lost 2 bases, the J end lost 0 bases, and 8 bases lay between the germline ends. The CDR3: CASSLRPLSGNTIYF. The CDR3 DNA is TGTGCCAGCAGTTTAAGGCCTCTCTCTGGAAACACCATATATTTT.

A few counts support this clonotype. The chain recombines TRBV6-2 or TRBV6-3 with TRBJ2-1; D call uncertain. Germline CDR1 MNHEY, CDR2 SVGEGT. This CDR3 region has 14 residues. Trimming shortened V by 4 bases and J by 5 bases, and 12 bases separated the two germline ends. CDR3 protein: CASSLLTSDNEQFF. CDR3 nucleotides: TGTGCCAGCAGTTTACTAACGTCCGACAATGAGCAGTTCTTC.

This clonotype was counted between two and nine times. The chain recombines TRBV18 with TRBJ2-7, with 12 bases matching TRBD1. V trimming: 2 bases; J trimming: 5 bases; junction bases outside the gene matches: 13. CDR1 is KGHSH, CDR2 LQKENI, per germline. This CDR3 is built from 18 residues. This CDR3 reads CASSPYSLGQGARDEQYF. The CDR3 DNA sequence: TGTGCCAGCTCACCATATAGTCTGGGACAGGGGGCGCGAGACGAGCAGTACTTC.

A few counts support this clonotype. The chain recombines TRBV3-1 with TRBJ1-5, with unresolved D. Trimming left V 1 base short and J 2 bases short, with 15 bases between. CDR3 length equals 17 residues. Germline V CDR1 and CDR2: LGHDT, YNNKEL (reference sequence). CDR3 residues: CASSQADPHLGNQPQHF. CDR3 DNA sequence: TGTGCCAGCAGCCAAGCGGACCCACACTTGGGCAATCAGCCCCAGCATTTT.

The chain uses TRBV5-1 and TRBJ2-3; tentative D call: TRBD2 (7 bases). Trimming removed 9 bases at V and 2 bases at J, with 16 bases between. The V gene's germline CDR1 is SGHRS and CDR2 YFSETQ. CDR3 length equals 14 residues. The CDR3 region has the DNA TGCGCCACGGGGCAGGGGACTAACACAGATACGCAGTATTTT. Residues: CATGQGTNTDTQYF.

This clonotype was observed a few times. The chain joins TRBV10-3 to TRBJ2-5; 8 nucleotides match TRBD2. Looked up from germline, CDR1 is ENHRY and CDR2 is SYGVKD. The CDR3 contains 14 residues. J was trimmed by 0 bases and V by 10 bases; bases with no gene match: 7. The CDR3: CATRDSGNQETQYF. CDR3 in DNA: TGTGCCACGAGGGATAGCGGGAACCAAGAGACCCAGTACTTC.

This clonotype was seen at least ten times. This rearrangement joins TRBV4-2 to TRBJ1-5; 8 bases fit TRBD1. Trimming removed 3 bases from V and 5 bases from J; junction bases left unmatched: 9. This CDR3 spans 16 amino acids. From germline, CDR1 is LGHNA and CDR2 YNFKEQ. The CDR3 spells CASSQEDREIYQPQHF. The CDR3 coding sequence is TGTGCCAGCAGCCAGGAGGACAGGGAAATTTATCAGCCCCAGCATTTT.